Each of the 25 T cell receptor beta chains below was sequenced from the same sample in a study of CD8 T cells in Susac syndrome. When the RNA was reverse transcribed, random hexamers were used with an input of about 0.45 to 1 ug. TCRdb re-analysed the immunoSEQ multiplex PCR reads in MiXCR, keeping a single row per CDR3 protein. The sample has 400,000 to 550,000 distinct CDR3 sequences, roughly 85% seen once. The specimen sequenced was CD8+ T cells from PBMCs. These receptors originate from a human donor with multiple sclerosis.

The rearrangement joins TRBV7-8 to TRBJ2-7; D is unclear. The CDR3 is 16 residues long. Trimming stripped 3 bases from V and 0 bases from J, with 15 bases between. Germline V gene lookup returns CDR1 SGHVS and CDR2 FQNEAQ. CDR3 in amino acids: CASSFDFTVASYEQYF. In nucleotides, the CDR3 is TGTGCCAGCAGCTTCGATTTCACAGTTGCCTCCTACGAGCAGTACTTC.

The gene calls are TRBV4-1 and TRBJ2-7; TRBD1 might be the D (6 bases). The CDR3 runs 13 residues. Germline assignment: CDR1 MGHRA and CDR2 YSYEKL. With 4 bases removed from V and 5 bases from J, the gap between germline ends came to 12 bases. CDR3 sequence: CASSPTGFNEQYF. The CDR3 DNA follows: TGCGCCAGCAGCCCCACAGGGTTCAACGAGCAGTACTTC.

The rearrangement links TRBV11-2 to TRBJ2-2; the D gene is possibly TRBD2 (6 bases). V lost 3 bases and J 3 bases, leaving 11 bases between the germline ends. The length of the CDR3 is 15 residues. Germline assignment: CDR1 SGHAT and CDR2 FQNNGV. CDR3 in DNA: TGTGCCAGCAGCTTGGGGGGAAGGGACACCGGGGAGCTGTTTTTT. Amino acids: CASSLGGRDTGELFF.

The chain combines TRBV27 with TRBJ2-7, with D perhaps matching TRBD2 (6 bases). Trimming pared 8 bases from V and 0 bases from J, leaving 11 bases between. The CDR3 is 13 residues long. The germline V gene encodes CDR1 MNHEY and CDR2 SMNVEV (reference sequence). The CDR3 sequence is CASGGLTSYEQYF. The CDR3 region has the DNA TGTGCCAGCGGGGGACTGACCTCCTACGAGCAGTACTTC.

V gene TRBV12-3 or TRBV12-4 combines with J gene TRBJ2-2, with 14 bases aligning to TRBD2. The CDR3 is 19 residues long. V was clipped by 7 bases and J by 3 bases; unmatched bases: 13. CDR3 sequence reads: CASNVPGLAGESDTGELFF. Here the CDR3 DNA reads TGTGCCAGCAACGTACCGGGACTAGCGGGAGAATCGGACACCGGGGAGCTGTTTTTT.

The rearrangement joins TRBV3-1 to TRBJ2-1, with 11 positions matching TRBD2. J lost 7 bases, V lost 4 bases, and 9 bases had no gene match. The CDR3 runs 16 residues. Germline V gene sequence: CDR1 LGHDT, CDR2 YNNKEL (reference sequence). CDR3 nucleotides: TGTGCCAGCAGCCCCGAACTAGCGGGAGCACGAAATGAGCAGTTCTTC. It translates to CASSPELAGARNEQFF.

This rearrangement joins TRBV28 to TRBJ1-1, with D hard to call. This CDR3 has 14 residues. Between the trimmed V and J ends, which lost 8 bases and 0 bases, there was a span of 13 bases. Per germline, CDR1 MDHEN and CDR2 SYDVKM. This chain's CDR3 is CASRTNGMNTEAFF. CDR3 coding DNA: TGTGCCAGCCGGACCAATGGGATGAACACTGAAGCTTTCTTT.

V usage is TRBV5-6 and J usage is TRBJ2-3; D not certain. The germline V and J ends were trimmed by 5 bases and 2 bases, with 18 bases remaining between them. The CDR3 loop spans 16 amino acids. Looked up from germline, CDR1 is SGHDT and CDR2 is YYEEEE. CDR3 sequence reads: CASRPQPRTYTDTQYF. Written as DNA, the CDR3 is TGTGCCAGCAGGCCCCAACCCAGGACCTACACAGATACGCAGTATTTT.

In its sample, this clonotype was seen a few times. The rearrangement links TRBV18 to TRBJ2-1, with D possibly matching TRBD1 (6 bases). Looked up from germline, CDR1 is KGHSH and CDR2 is LQKENI. The CDR3 has 17 amino acids. V was pared by 6 bases and J by 0 bases, with 18 bases between. The CDR3 here is CASSRLGHLSSYNEQFF. The CDR3 DNA follows: TGTGCCAGCTCGCGCCTGGGACACCTTTCCTCCTACAATGAGCAGTTCTTC.

This chain joins TRBV5-1 and TRBJ1-4, with TRBD1 identical over 9 bases. CDR1 is SGHRS, CDR2 YFSETQ, per germline. CDR3 length: 17 residues. Trimming cost V 0 bases and J 8 bases; bases outside gene matches: 11. CDR3 protein: CASSLERTGEDSEKLFF. The CDR3 coding sequence is TGCGCCAGCAGCTTGGAAAGGACAGGGGAGGATTCGGAAAAACTGTTTTTT. Full variable domain (remainder filled in from reference TRBV5-1 and TRBJ1-4): KAGVTQTPRYLIKTRGQQVTLSCSPISGHRSVSWYQQTPGQGLQFLFEYFSETQRNKGNFPGRFSGRQFSNSRSEMNVSTLELGDSALYLCASSLERTGEDSEKLFFGSGTQLSVL.

In its sample, this clonotype was seen a few times. The chain uses TRBV27 and TRBJ2-7, with D unclear. The V gene lost 4 bases and the J gene lost 4 bases, with 8 bases spanning the gap. This CDR3 region has 12 residues. Germline V CDR1 and CDR2: MNHEY, SMNVEV (reference sequence). The CDR3 here is CASSSSDYEQYF. The CDR3 nucleotides read TGTGCCAGCAGTTCCTCAGATTACGAGCAGTACTTC.

The chain uses TRBV5-4 and TRBJ2-2, with no clear D. The CDR3 has 15 amino acids. From germline, CDR1 is SGHNT and CDR2 YYREEE (reference sequence). The ends were cut back, 0 bases at V and 5 bases at J, with 11 bases in the middle. Here the CDR3 reads CASSLASTATGELFF. The DNA for the CDR3 is TGTGCCAGCAGCTTGGCAAGTACTGCAACCGGGGAGCTGTTTTTT.

The gene calls are TRBV3-1 and TRBJ2-6; weak D call: TRBD2 (6 bases). Trimming left V 1 base short and J 2 bases short, with 9 bases between. CDR1 is LGHDT and CDR2 is YNNKEL in the germline V gene (reference sequence). The CDR3 covers 16 residues. Here the CDR3 reads CASSQVGGPGANVLTF. In DNA, the CDR3 is TGTGCCAGCAGCCAAGTGGGGGGACCTGGGGCCAACGTCCTGACTTTC. The full variable domain, in which reference TRBV3-1 and TRBJ2-6 provide the parts outside the CDR3, is DTAVSQTPKYLVTQMGNDKSIKCEQNLGHDTMYWYKQDSKKFLKIMFSYNNKELIINETVPNRFSPKSPDKAHLNLHINSLELGDSAVYFCASSQVGGPGANVLTFGAGSRLTVL.

This clonotype has only one observation. The chain carries TRBV6-1 and TRBJ2-2, with 9 bases matching TRBD2. Trimming took 6 bases from V and 4 from J; bases not matched to a gene: 9. Germline CDR1 and CDR2: MNHNS and SASEGT. The CDR3 runs 16 residues. The CDR3 loop is CASRNRREGPTGELFF. The CDR3 region has the DNA TGTGCCAGCAGGAACCGGCGGGAGGGCCCCACCGGGGAGCTGTTTTTT.

V gene TRBV6-1 combines with J gene TRBJ2-1, with 10 bases fitting TRBD2. The CDR3 contains 17 residues. V lost 6 bases and J lost 2; bases outside the gene matches: 10. Per the germline V gene, CDR1 is MNHNS and CDR2 is SASEGT. CDR3 residues: CASRMKTSGWTYNEQFF. CDR3 coding DNA: TGTGCCAGCAGAATGAAGACTAGCGGGTGGACCTACAATGAGCAGTTCTTC.

This sequence joins TRBV11-2 and TRBJ2-7; TRBD2 matches 9 bases. CDR1 and CDR2 from the germline V gene are SGHAT and FQNNGV. V trimming: 5 bases; J trimming: 6 bases; junction bases outside the gene matches: 11. The CDR3 runs 15 residues. The DNA for the CDR3 is TGTGCCAGCAGCACGGACCTAGCGGGATTACGCGAGCAGTACTTC. It yields the protein CASSTDLAGLREQYF. Complete variable domain (other parts from reference TRBV11-2 and TRBJ2-7): EAGVAQSPRYKIIEKRQSVAFWCNPISGHATLYWYQQILGQGPKLLIQFQNNGVVDDSQLPKDRFSAERLKGVDSTLKIQPAKLEDSAVYLCASSTDLAGLREQYFGPGTRLTVT.

V usage is TRBV27 and J usage is TRBJ2-1; D unclear. The V gene's germline CDR1 is MNHEY and CDR2 SMNVEV (reference sequence). Trimming removed 0 bases at V and 7 bases at J, with 13 bases between. The CDR3 has 15 amino acids. The CDR3, as DNA: TGTGCCAGCAGTTTATCCTCGGAACTCGTGAATGAGCAGTTCTTC. This encodes CASSLSSELVNEQFF.

This clonotype was counted a single time. The chain recombines TRBV4-1 with TRBJ2-6, with D possibly being TRBD2 (6 bases). Deletions cut 2 bases from V and 6 bases from J, with 14 bases between. This CDR3 is built from 16 residues. From germline, CDR1 is MGHRA and CDR2 YSYEKL. For the CDR3, the DNA is TGCGCCAGCAGCCAATCGATGGGACTCGAGGCCAACGTCCTGACTTTC. Translated: CASSQSMGLEANVLTF.

This chain links TRBV12-3 or TRBV12-4 with TRBJ2-7; TRBD1 agrees at 9 bases. This CDR3 has 15 amino acids. Trimming removed 4 bases from V and 4 bases from J; junction bases left unmatched: 8. CDR3 sequence: CASSSGTGYFYEQYF. In DNA form, the CDR3 reads TGTGCCAGCAGTTCCGGGACAGGGTACTTTTACGAGCAGTACTTC.

The chain joins TRBV29-1 to TRBJ1-1; D ambiguous. The CDR3 length is 13 residues. V was clipped by 4 bases and J by 1 base, with 10 bases between them. Germline values: CDR1 SQVTM, CDR2 ANQGSEA. Here the CDR3 DNA reads TGCAGCGTTGGCAGCACAACGAACACTGAAGCTTTCTTT. This encodes CSVGSTTNTEAFF.

The rearrangement uses TRBV10-2 and TRBJ2-7; no clear D. Trimming left V 5 bases short and J 3 bases short, with 17 bases between. Germline V lookup: CDR1 WSHSY, CDR2 SAAADI. The CDR3 is 15 amino acids. The CDR3 loop reads CASSKEKNADYEQYF. The CDR3 DNA reads TGCGCCAGCAGTAAGGAAAAGAATGCTGACTACGAGCAGTACTTC.

The chain uses TRBV5-1 and TRBJ2-7, with TRBD1 identical over 9 bases. Trimming took 5 bases from V and 1 from J; bases not matched to a gene: 7. The CDR3 loop spans 15 amino acids. CDR1 and CDR2 from the germline V gene are SGHRS and YFSETQ. The CDR3 is CASRSPGQGSYEQYF. In DNA form, the CDR3 reads TGCGCCAGCAGGTCTCCGGGACAGGGATCCTACGAGCAGTACTTC. The entire variable domain, with the rest obtained from reference TRBV5-1 and TRBJ2-7, is as follows: KAGVTQTPRYLIKTRGQQVTLSCSPISGHRSVSWYQQTPGQGLQFLFEYFSETQRNKGNFPGRFSGRQFSNSRSEMNVSTLELGDSALYLCASRSPGQGSYEQYFGPGTRLTVT.

This clonotype was observed once. The CDR3 nucleotides are TGTGCCAGTAGTATTGAGTGGGAAGAACGACGGAACACTGAAGCTTTCTTT. Protein product: CASSIEWEERRNTEAFF. The chain has TRBV19 and TRBJ1-1; D unresolved. The germline gives CDR1 LNHDA, CDR2 SQIVND (reference sequence). V lost 3 bases to trimming and J lost 1 base, with 18 bases between them. CDR3 size: 17 residues.

The V and J genes are TRBV27 and TRBJ1-5; tentatively, D is TRBD1 (5 bases). V gave up 8 bases and J gave up 4 bases, with 18 bases separating them. CDR3 length: 15 residues. Germline assignment: CDR1 MNHEY and CDR2 SMNVEV (reference sequence). The CDR3 nucleotides are TGTGCCAGCGCCCTGGGGGAGGGTAGGAATCAGCCCCAGCATTTT. Encoded protein: CASALGEGRNQPQHF.

The chain employs TRBV11-2 and TRBJ1-1, with 8 bases identical to TRBD1. CDR1 is SGHAT, CDR2 FQNNGV, per germline. This CDR3 has 15 residues. V lost 4 bases, J lost 11 bases, and 15 bases stayed unmatched. The CDR3 reads CASSSGQGTYFEAFF. Written as DNA, the CDR3 is TGTGCCAGCAGCTCTGGACAGGGCACTTATTTTGAGGCTTTCTTT.